This T cell receptor beta chain is drawn from a study of graft-versus-host responses after intestinal transplantation. Study findings and constraints: With peak circulating GvH clone levels came an association with early post-transplant HvG declines. Marrow from the recipient contained GvH clones, some of which had appeared first in ileum or blood.

Notes on this clone: The antigen is not known.

V gave up 0 bases and J gave up 5 bases; unmatched junction bases: 7. This CDR3 has 15 amino acids. Per the germline V gene, CDR1 is SGDLS and CDR2 is YYNGEE. TCRdb keeps only in-frame clones here, not all; method: immunoSEQ multiplex PCR. This table holds tens of thousands of clones, about 91% found once. V gene TRBV9 combines with J gene TRBJ2-5; TRBD2 agrees at 7 bases. Here the sequenced sample was unstimulated CD8+ T cells sorted from spleen or lymph node cells, taken before intestinal transplant. The TCR sequence derives from a human donor who received an intestinal transplant. CDR3 coding DNA: TGTGCCAGCAGCGTAGCTGGGAGGGATGCGGAGACCCAGTACTTC. As protein: CASSVAGRDAETQYF.